This T cell receptor (beta chain) was obtained from a study of cytomegalovirus exposure and HLA in healthy donors. Findings of the study overall: Testing in vitro showed a few CMV-associated chains specific for CMV antigens.

It was the approximately 130-subject validation cohort, separate from the roughly 700-subject first cohort, to which the donors belonged. Data came from immunoSEQ multiplex PCR; TCRdb stores just in-frame clones and leaves some out. The table records 200,000 to 250,000 clones, over 80% of them present only once. The V gene's germline CDR1 is SGHRS and CDR2 YFSETQ. This CDR3 spans 13 amino acids. Trimming took 4 bases from V and 0 from J; bases not matched to a gene: 1. On this clone itself: The antigen remains undetermined.

This chain joins TRBV5-1 and TRBJ2-7, with 7 bases identical to TRBD2. Material for sequencing was PBMCs. The source of this sequence is a woman aged 18-35 years in good health and CMV-seronegative. CDR3 sequence (DNA): TGCGCCAGCAGCGGGGGGGGCTCCTACGAGCAGTACTTC. Translation: CASSGGGSYEQYF.